These 27 T cell receptor beta chains originate from one sample sequenced in a study of CD8+ T cells in alopecia areata. Once RNA had been extracted, it was reverse transcribed into cDNA to act as the sequencing template. TCRdb keeps only in-frame clones here, not all; method: immunoSEQ multiplex PCR. Found here are 110,000 to 150,000 clones, 45% to 65% of them singletons; the top ten hold roughly 15%. Regarding treatment: oral pan-JAK inhibitor, 5-10 mg twice daily. The sequenced sample was CD8+ T cells sorted from blood, obtained at week 4, from a patient treated with tofacitinib. The receptors were sampled from a human donor with alopecia areata.

This clone was picked up a small number of times. This rearrangement joins TRBV7-9 to TRBJ2-7; D not certain. Trimming pared 1 base from V and 7 bases from J, leaving 8 bases between. The CDR3 runs 12 residues. Germline V gives CDR1 SEHNR, CDR2 FQNEAQ (reference sequence). CDR3 DNA sequence: TGTGCCAGCAGCTTAGATTTGGATGAGCAGTACTTC. This sequence encodes CASSLDLDEQYF.

This sequence joins TRBV13 and TRBJ2-7; D not resolved. Germline lookup yields CDR1 PRHDT and CDR2 FYEKMQ (reference sequence). The CDR3 sequence is 12 residues long. Trimming left V 5 bases short and J 4 bases short, with 9 bases between. CDR3 in amino acids: CASSLLGYEQYF. Written as DNA, the CDR3 is TGTGCCAGCAGCCTTCTGGGGTACGAGCAGTACTTC.

The chain has TRBV30 and TRBJ1-4; D not certain. Germline CDR1 reads GTSNPN; CDR2 reads SVGIG (reference sequence). The CDR3 contains 15 residues. Trimming took 4 bases from V and 0 from J, leaving 12 bases between them. The CDR3 coding sequence is TGTGCCTGGACCCGCCCAGGCGCAACTAATGAAAAACTGTTTTTT. Protein: CAWTRPGATNEKLFF.

The chain joins TRBV6-5 to TRBJ2-3; maybe TRBD2 (5 bases). Trimming removed 0 bases at V and 1 base at J, with 5 bases between. Germline V CDR1 and CDR2: MNHEY, SVGAGI. The CDR3 is 14 residues long. CDR3 sequence (DNA): TGTGCCAGCAGTTACTCGGAGGGCACAGATACGCAGTATTTT. It codes for CASSYSEGTDTQYF.

The J gene is TRBJ1-5, the V gene TRBV30; 8 bases are shared with TRBD1. V lost 1 base, J lost 2 bases, and 10 bases stayed unmatched. CDR3 length: 17 amino acids. Germline V gene sequence: CDR1 GTSNPN, CDR2 SVGIG (reference sequence). The CDR3 region is CAWSDEDRVEGNQPQHF. Written as DNA, the CDR3 is TGTGCCTGGAGTGACGAGGACAGGGTAGAGGGCAATCAGCCCCAGCATTTT.

The chain recombines TRBV30 with TRBJ2-2; no reliable D call. This CDR3 region has 11 residues. V was trimmed by 5 bases and J by 8 bases, leaving 9 bases between them. The V gene's germline CDR1 is GTSNPN and CDR2 SVGIG (reference sequence). The CDR3 reads CAWALGGELFF. In DNA, the CDR3 is TGTGCCTGGGCCCTCGGGGGGGAGCTGTTTTTT.

The chain recombines TRBV29-1 with TRBJ2-7; D remains unclear. The V and J ends lost 4 bases and 4 bases respectively, with 14 bases between them. The CDR3 consists of 13 residues. Per the germline V gene, CDR1 is SQVTM and CDR2 is ANQGSEA. As DNA, the CDR3 is TGCAGCGTTGGACTTCGATTGGGGTACGAGCAGTACTTC. Residues: CSVGLRLGYEQYF.

The chain uses TRBV7-8 and TRBJ2-5; D is ambiguous. V was trimmed by 1 base and J by 4 bases, leaving 10 bases between them. Germline CDR1 and CDR2: SGHVS and FQNEAQ. This CDR3 has 14 residues. The CDR3 DNA reads as TGTGCCAGCAGCTTAGTGGTCAGTAGAGAGACCCAGTACTTC. Its translation is CASSLVVSRETQYF.

V and J are TRBV9 and TRBJ1-1, with a possible D match to TRBD1 (6 bases). The CDR3 contains 15 residues. Trimming pared 3 bases from V and 5 bases from J, leaving 17 bases between. From germline, CDR1 is SGDLS and CDR2 YYNGEE. The CDR3 DNA sequence: TGTGCCAGCAGCGATTTAGGGGGGAGAGGGACTGAAGCTTTCTTT. As protein: CASSDLGGRGTEAFF. Combining the CDR3 with reference TRBV9 and TRBJ1-1 gives the whole variable domain DSGVTQTPKHLITATGQRVTLRCSPRSGDLSVYWYQQSLDQGLQFLIQYYNGEERAKGNILERFSAQQFPDLHSELNLSSLELGDSALYFCASSDLGGRGTEAFFGQGTRLTVV.

A few counts support this clone. The gene calls are TRBV5-6 and TRBJ1-1; 9 nucleotides align to TRBD1. Germline V CDR1 and CDR2: SGHDT, YYEEEE. CDR3 length: 14 amino acids. V was pared by 5 bases and J by 4 bases, with 6 bases of the junction left unmatched. CDR3 nucleotide sequence: TGTGCCAGCAGGACCGGGACAGGGAGCACTGAAGCTTTCTTT. Protein product: CASRTGTGSTEAFF.

The rearrangement uses TRBV2 and TRBJ2-7; D is perhaps TRBD1 or TRBD2 (6 bases each). V was trimmed by 6 bases and J by 2 bases, leaving 14 bases between them. The CDR3 is made up of 14 amino acids. CDR1 is SNHLY, CDR2 FYNNEI, per germline. The CDR3 DNA sequence: TGTGCCAGCAGGCCCGGGGGCTGGACCTACGAGCAGTACTTC. Translation: CASRPGGWTYEQYF.

J is TRBJ1-6 and V is TRBV5-1, with D perhaps matching TRBD1 (5 bases). The germline gives CDR1 SGHRS, CDR2 YFSETQ. The V gene lost 0 bases and the J gene lost 2 bases, with 12 bases spanning the gap. The CDR3 has 17 amino acids. The CDR3: CASSLVSPGTYNSPLHF. The CDR3 DNA reads TGCGCCAGCAGCTTGGTGTCTCCAGGGACCTATAATTCACCCCTCCACTTT.

V and J are TRBV9 and TRBJ1-3; no definite D call. CDR3 size: 13 residues. The germline CDR1 and CDR2 sequences are SGDLS and YYNGEE. Deletions cut 0 bases from V and 0 bases from J, with 1 base between. Here the CDR3 reads CASSVGSGNTIYF. CDR3 bases: TGTGCCAGCAGCGTAGGCTCTGGAAACACCATATATTTT.

This clone turned up a few times. This chain connects TRBV30 to TRBJ1-1; D remains unclear. The CDR3 contains 13 residues. Trimming removed 3 bases from V and 0 bases from J, with 8 bases in between. Germline CDR1 GTSNPN, CDR2 SVGIG (reference sequence). The CDR3 nucleotides read TGTGCCTGGAGCCCCCAGATGAACACTGAAGCTTTCTTT. Protein sequence: CAWSPQMNTEAFF. The full variable domain, completed using reference TRBV30 and TRBJ1-1, is SQTIHQWPATLVQPVGSPLSLECTVEGTSNPNLYWYRQAAGRGLQLLFYSVGIGQISSEVPQNLSASRPQDRQFILSSKKLLLSDSGFYLCAWSPQMNTEAFFGQGTRLTVV.

The chain carries TRBV7-9 and TRBJ1-5; tentatively, D is TRBD1 (5 bases). The CDR3 has 14 amino acids. The germline gives CDR1 SEHNR, CDR2 FQNEAQ (reference sequence). V was trimmed by 1 base and J by 5 bases, leaving 9 bases between them. For the CDR3, the DNA is TGTGCCAGCAGCTTAGGGACACCTTATCAGCCCCAGCATTTT. Translated, it gives CASSLGTPYQPQHF. Full variable domain (rest looked up from reference TRBV7-9 and TRBJ1-5): DTGVSQNPRHKITKRGQNVTFRCDPISEHNRLYWYRQTLGQGPEFLTYFQNEAQLEKSRLLSDRFSAERPKGSFSTLEIQRTEQGDSAMYLCASSLGTPYQPQHFGDGTRLSIL.

This chain connects TRBV2 to TRBJ2-3; 8 bases are shared with TRBD1. With V trimmed by 1 base and J by 6 bases, 6 bases remained unmatched. Germline V gene sequence: CDR1 SNHLY, CDR2 FYNNEI. This CDR3 comprises 15 residues. The CDR3 coding sequence is TGTGCCAGCAGTGAAGTGTCAGGGGGCGGGGATACGCAGTATTTT. This sequence encodes CASSEVSGGGDTQYF.

The chain combines TRBV13 with TRBJ1-2, with 8 bases lining up with TRBD1. CDR3 length equals 14 residues. Germline V CDR1 and CDR2: PRHDT, FYEKMQ (reference sequence). Trimming cost V 4 bases and J 4 bases; bases outside gene matches: 5. The CDR3, as DNA: TGTGCCAGCAGCTACAGGGGGACAAGCTATGGCTACACCTTC. Its protein product is CASSYRGTSYGYTF.

The chain couples TRBV29-1 to TRBJ1-1; D is perhaps TRBD1 (5 bases). V lost 0 bases, J lost 8 bases, and 10 bases lay in between. Germline lookup yields CDR1 SQVTM and CDR2 ANQGSEA. This CDR3 has 12 amino acids. As DNA, the CDR3 is TGCAGCGTTGAAGAGGAGGGACGAGAAGCTTTCTTT. Translated, it gives CSVEEEGREAFF.

The V gene is TRBV7-4, the J gene TRBJ1-1; TRBD1 agrees at 9 bases. The CDR3 covers 14 residues. From germline, CDR1 is SGHVT and CDR2 SQSDAQ. V was clipped by 5 bases and J by 5 bases; unmatched bases: 6. CDR3 nucleotide sequence: TGTGCCAGCAGCCCGGACAGGGGAGAAACTGAAGCTTTCTTT. Translating it yields CASSPDRGETEAFF.

V is TRBV6-5 and J is TRBJ1-2, with D hard to call. V dropped 2 bases and J dropped 2 bases, with 6 bases sitting between them. The V gene's germline CDR1 is MNHEY and CDR2 SVGAGI. The CDR3 extends over 13 amino acids. The CDR3 loop is CASSYGWNYGYTF. DNA of the CDR3: TGTGCCAGCAGTTACGGGTGGAACTATGGCTACACCTTC.

V is TRBV6-5 and J is TRBJ1-2; D gene unclear. V was shortened by 2 bases and J by 4 bases, with 5 bases between the two germline ends. The CDR3 is 12 residues long. Germline V lookup: CDR1 MNHEY, CDR2 SVGAGI. The CDR3 nucleotides are TGTGCCAGCAGTTACAACAGCTATGGCTACACCTTC. Translation: CASSYNSYGYTF.

Only a few counts were recorded for this clone. This chain joins TRBV2 and TRBJ2-1; D is perhaps TRBD1 (6 bases). This CDR3 has 16 residues. Germline CDR1 SNHLY, CDR2 FYNNEI. V lost 6 bases and J lost 7, with 22 bases in between. The CDR3 bases are TGTGCCAGCAGCTCAGTAGAGGCAGGGGTATGGAATGAGCAGTTCTTC. Its protein product is CASSSVEAGVWNEQFF. The variable domain in full, with the rest retrieved from reference TRBV2 and TRBJ2-1, is EPEVTQTPSHQVTQMGQEVILRCVPISNHLYFYWYRQILGQKVEFLVSFYNNEISEKSEIFDDQFSVERPDGSNFTLKIRSTKLEDSAMYFCASSSVEAGVWNEQFFGPGTRLTVL.

The V call is TRBV6-5, the J call TRBJ2-7, with TRBD2 as a possible D gene (5 bases). CDR1 is MNHEY and CDR2 is SVGAGI in the germline V gene. Trimming took 6 bases from V and 3 from J, leaving 12 bases between them. This CDR3 is built from 13 residues. This CDR3 reads CASRFGENYEQYF. Here the CDR3 DNA reads TGTGCCAGCAGATTCGGGGAAAACTACGAGCAGTACTTC.

The rearrangement uses TRBV5-1 and TRBJ1-1; D unclear. Looked up from germline, CDR1 is SGHRS and CDR2 is YFSETQ. The V end lost 0 bases, the J end lost 0 bases, and 6 bases lay between the germline ends. There are 14 residues in the CDR3. The CDR3: CASSLGHMNTEAFF. The CDR3 region has the DNA TGCGCCAGCAGCTTGGGACATATGAACACTGAAGCTTTCTTT.

The chain recombines TRBV5-6 with TRBJ2-1, with D hard to call. The CDR3 is 15 amino acids. Between the trimmed V and J ends, which lost 2 bases and 0 bases, there was a span of 9 bases. Germline-derived CDR1 and CDR2 are SGHDT and YYEEEE. This CDR3 is CASSFSLSSYNEQFF. Here the CDR3 DNA reads TGTGCCAGCAGCTTCAGCCTTAGCTCCTACAATGAGCAGTTCTTC.

The rearrangement joins TRBV18 to TRBJ1-1; TRBD1 agrees at 8 bases. From germline, CDR1 is KGHSH and CDR2 LQKENI. CDR3 length equals 21 residues. V trimming: 2 bases; J trimming: 10 bases; junction bases outside the gene matches: 30. The CDR3 is CASSPIPSGQGMGHFAVGAFF. The CDR3 DNA follows: TGTGCCAGCTCACCAATCCCCTCCGGACAGGGAATGGGCCATTTTGCGGTGGGAGCTTTCTTT.

This clone was seen a few times. The V and J genes are TRBV5-1 and TRBJ2-3, with 11 bases identical to TRBD2. Losses at the gene ends were 0 bases for V and 6 bases for J; bases not matched to a gene: 6. The CDR3 has 16 amino acids. Germline assignment: CDR1 SGHRS and CDR2 YFSETQ. The CDR3 reads CASSLATSGGPDTQYF. CDR3 DNA sequence: TGCGCCAGCAGCTTGGCCACTAGCGGGGGTCCCGATACGCAGTATTTT.